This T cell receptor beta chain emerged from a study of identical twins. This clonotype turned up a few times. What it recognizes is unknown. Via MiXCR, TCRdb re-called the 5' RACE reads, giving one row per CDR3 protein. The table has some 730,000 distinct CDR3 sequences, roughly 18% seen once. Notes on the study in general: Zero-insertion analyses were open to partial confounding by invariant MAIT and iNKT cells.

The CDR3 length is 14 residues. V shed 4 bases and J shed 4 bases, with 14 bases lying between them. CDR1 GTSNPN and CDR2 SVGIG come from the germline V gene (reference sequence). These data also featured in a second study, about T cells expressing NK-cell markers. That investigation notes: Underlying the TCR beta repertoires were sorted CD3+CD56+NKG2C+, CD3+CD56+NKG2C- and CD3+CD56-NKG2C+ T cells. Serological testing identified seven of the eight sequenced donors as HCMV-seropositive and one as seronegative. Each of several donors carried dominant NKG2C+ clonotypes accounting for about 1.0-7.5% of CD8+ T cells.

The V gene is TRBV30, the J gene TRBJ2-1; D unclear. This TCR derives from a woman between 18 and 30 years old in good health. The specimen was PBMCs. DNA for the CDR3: TGTGCCTGGACCGGTGGCTCGATTTACAATGAGCAGTTCTTC. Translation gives CAWTGGSIYNEQFF.